The rows below give T cell receptor beta chains drawn from one sample of a study of control samples from healthy donors and cancer patients. The table came from immunoSEQ multiplex PCR; TCRdb's copy has only in-frame clones and leaves some out. The sample consists of 150,000 or so clones, approximately 94% of them appearing once. The source material was blood. All receptors come from a man aged 18 to 30 in good health. Each CDR3 is given with its conserved first and last residue. The order of the fields is J gene, clone size, D gene, V gene, CDR3 DNA, CDR3 protein. The D gene is left open where the match is weak. The size field is filled for only some rows; it gives once, few, many or a size class.

TRBJ2-2	-	TRBD1	TRBV30	TGTGCCTGGAGCACTGGGACAGGGGGCACCGGGGAGCTGTTTTTT	CAWSTGTGGTGELFF
TRBJ1-2	-	-	TRBV3-1/TRBV3-2	TGTGCCAGCAAACTTCGCGGGGGGGCGCCCGGCTACACCTTC	CASKLRGGAPGYTF
TRBJ2-7	-	TRBD2	TRBV29-1	TGCAGCGTTGAAGCTAGCGGGGGGGGCTACGAGCAGTACTTC	CSVEASGGGYEQYF
TRBJ1-2	-	-	TRBV5-4	TGTGCCAGCAGCTTGATTGGCAGGGGAGGCTACACCTTC	CASSLIGRGGYTF
TRBJ1-1	-	-	TRBV27	TGTGCCAGCAGAACCCGGGAAAAAGCTTTCTTT	CASRTREKAFF
TRBJ2-5	-	-	TRBV1	TGCACCAGCAGCCAAGATCTTGAGTCTAGCGGGAGTCCAGAGACCCAGTACTTC	CTSSQDLESSGSPETQYF
TRBJ2-3	-	TRBD2	TRBV9	TGTGCCAGCAGCCTGGTCGGGACTAGCGGGAGATCAGATACGCAGTATTTT	CASSLVGTSGRSDTQYF
TRBJ1-1	-	-	TRBV30	TGTGCCTGGAATGTGAACACTGAAGCTTTCTTT	CAWNVNTEAFF
TRBJ1-1	-	-	TRBV10-3	TGTGCCATCAGCGGGGGCGGGCAGGGGACTGAAGCTTTCTTT	CAISGGGQGTEAFF
TRBJ2-2	-	-	TRBV21-1	TGTGCCACCATTGAACCCTGGGACAGTCGAGACACCGGGGAGCTGTTTTTT	CATIEPWDSRDTGELFF
TRBJ2-3	once	-	TRBV4-2	TGTGCCAGCAGCCAAGATCGCCAGTGGACAGATACGCAGTATTTT	CASSQDRQWTDTQYF
TRBJ1-2	-	-	TRBV4-1	TGCGCCAGCAGCCTGGCCGCCAGCCCGTCTGGCTACACCTTC	CASSLAASPSGYTF
TRBJ1-1	-	TRBD1	TRBV19	TGTGCCAGTAGTATAGGGGACAGGGGGCGGGACACTGAAGCTTTCTTT	CASSIGDRGRDTEAFF
TRBJ1-1	once	-	TRBV5-6	TGTGCCAGCAGCTACATGACAGGAGTGAACACTGAAGCTTTCTTT	CASSYMTGVNTEAFF
TRBJ2-7	-	-	TRBV19	TGTGCCAGTAGTATAAGGTTGCAGGGGACCCACGAGCAGTACTTC	CASSIRLQGTHEQYF
TRBJ2-7	-	TRBD2	TRBV7-8	TGTGCCAGCAGGATAGGGGGGCGGGGGGGGGCTACGCAGCAGTACTTC	CASRIGGRGGATQQYF
TRBJ1-2	-	-	TRBV27	TGTGCCAGGATCGGACCAAGGGACGGGGAGAACTATGGCTACACCTTC	CARIGPRDGENYGYTF
TRBJ2-1	few	TRBD1	TRBV7-3	TGTGCCAGCAGTTACCGGGACAGCTGGTACAATGAGCAGTTCTTC	CASSYRDSWYNEQFF
TRBJ2-1	-	-	TRBV19	TGTGCCAGTAGTATTAGCGATCTCAATGAGCAGTTCTTC	CASSISDLNEQFF
TRBJ2-3	-	-	TRBV28	TGTGCCAGCTGGGGCCTCCTTTCCGCAGATACGCAGTATTTT	CASWGLLSADTQYF
TRBJ1-5	-	-	TRBV6-5	TGTGCCAGCGGGCGTTCAGGGCATGGCAATCAGCCCCAGCATTTT	CASGRSGHGNQPQHF
TRBJ2-7	-	TRBD1	TRBV3-1/TRBV3-2	TGTGCCAGCAGCCAAGGTGGGACAGGAGCTTACGAGCAGTACTTC	CASSQGGTGAYEQYF
TRBJ2-7	-	-	TRBV4-3	TGCGCCAGCAGCCAAGATCGGGGCAGACTCTACGAGCAGTACTTC	CASSQDRGRLYEQYF
TRBJ1-6	-	-	TRBV10-3	TGTGCCATCAGTTCAGGACGGGATAATTCACCCCTCCACTTT	CAISSGRDNSPLHF
TRBJ2-7	-	-	TRBV3-1/TRBV3-2	TGTGCCAGCAGCCGTCTAGGGGCTACGGAAGAGCAGTACTTC	CASSRLGATEEQYF
TRBJ2-7	-	TRBD1	TRBV6-1	TGTGCCAGCAGTGACCCGGGACAGGCATACTCCTACGAGCAGTACTTC	CASSDPGQAYSYEQYF
TRBJ1-3	-	-	TRBV7-6	TGTGCCAGCAGCTTATTAATCGCGGCCTCTGGAAACACCATATATTTT	CASSLLIAASGNTIYF
TRBJ1-2	-	-	TRBV9	TGTGCCAGCAGCCTAAGGGGGAACTTGAACTATGGCTACACCTTC	CASSLRGNLNYGYTF
TRBJ2-1	-	TRBD2	TRBV5-1	TGCGCCAGCAGCGTTAGCGGGAGTGGCAATGAGCAGTTCTTC	CASSVSGSGNEQFF
TRBJ2-7	-	TRBD2	TRBV28	TGTGCCAGCAGTTTTATGACTAGCGGAAGCGGTTACGAGCAGTACTTC	CASSFMTSGSGYEQYF
TRBJ2-1	-	-	TRBV5-4	TGTGCCAGCAGCGGGGACAATGAGCAGTTCTTC	CASSGDNEQFF
TRBJ1-1	-	-	TRBV13	TGTGCCAGCAGCTTACTTACTGGGCTTATCACAGACACTGAAGCTTTCTTT	CASSLLTGLITDTEAFF
TRBJ1-6	-	TRBD1	TRBV7-6	TGTGCCAGCAGCTTAAGTCCAGGGGGCGCCCATAATTCACCCCTCCACTTT	CASSLSPGGAHNSPLHF
TRBJ2-7	-	-	TRBV2	TGTGCCAGCAGTGCGGGGGCGTCTGGATACGAGCAGTACTTC	CASSAGASGYEQYF
TRBJ2-1	-	-	TRBV5-1	TGCGCCAGCAGCTTTGATAGCTCCTACAATGAGCAGTTCTTC	CASSFDSSYNEQFF
TRBJ1-1	-	-	TRBV4-3	TGCGCCAGCAGCCAAGATTTGGGTCTTATGAACACTGAAGCTTTCTTT	CASSQDLGLMNTEAFF
TRBJ2-1	-	TRBD2	TRBV4-1	TGCGCCAGCAGCCAAGATCAAAAGACTAGCGGGAGACGAGACAATGAGCAGTTCTTC	CASSQDQKTSGRRDNEQFF
TRBJ2-7	-	-	TRBV27	TGTGCCAGCGGGGTGCTGGGGGCGGAAGAGCAGTACTTC	CASGVLGAEEQYF
TRBJ2-3	-	-	TRBV2	TGTGCCAGCTTCGGGCAGACAAGCACAGATACGCAGTATTTT	CASFGQTSTDTQYF